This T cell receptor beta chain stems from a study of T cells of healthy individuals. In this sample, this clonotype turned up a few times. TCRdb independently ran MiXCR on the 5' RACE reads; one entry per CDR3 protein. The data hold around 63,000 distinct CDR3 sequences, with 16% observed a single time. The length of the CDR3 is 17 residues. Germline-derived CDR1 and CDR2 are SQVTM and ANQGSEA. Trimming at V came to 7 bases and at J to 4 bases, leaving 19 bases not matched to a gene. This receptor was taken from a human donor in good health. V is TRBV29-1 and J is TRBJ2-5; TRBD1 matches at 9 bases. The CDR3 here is CSAPPGQGIVLGETQYF. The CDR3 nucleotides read TGCAGCGCTCCCCCGGGACAGGGAATTGTTTTGGGAGAGACCCAGTACTTC. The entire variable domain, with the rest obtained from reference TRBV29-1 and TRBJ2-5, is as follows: SAVISQKPSRDICQRGTSLTIQCQVDSQVTMMFWYRQQPGQSLTLIATANQGSEATYESGFVIDKFPISRPNLTFSTLTVSNMSPEDSSIYLCSAPPGQGIVLGETQYFGPGTRLLVL.